The entry below describes one T cell receptor beta chain. As yet, its antigen is unknown. Drawing of blood for sampling happened at baseline, at cycle 4 day 1, and at cycle 7 day 1. The data stem from a study of OX40 agonist ivuxolimab in advanced cancers. As for the study in general: Ivuxolimab, an agonist antibody against OX40 (CD134), was given to patients. Three individuals attained partial responses, comprising one hepatocellular carcinoma case and two cutaneous melanoma cases. Study-level findings and limits: Mean expanded clone counts were higher in CD8+ than CD4+ T cells.

Using immunoSEQ multiplex PCR, the repertoire was profiled, and TCRdb retains in-frame clones only, with some absent. Here the sample spans about 110,000 clones, around 93% being singletons. Sequencing used CD4+ or CD8+ T cells sorted from blood, obtained in a trial of the OX40 agonist ivuxolimab. This clonotype originated in an adult with an advanced solid tumor such as melanoma, head and neck, liver or kidney cancer.

In DNA, the CDR3 is TGTGCCAGCTCACCCCAAGGCAGGGGGTTTGAGACCCAGTACTTC. It specifies CASSPQGRGFETQYF. The rearrangement joins TRBV18 to TRBJ2-5; TRBD1 aligns across 7 bases. Germline CDR1 KGHSH, CDR2 LQKENI. V lost 3 bases to trimming and J lost 5 bases; unmatched junction nucleotides: 9. The CDR3 totals 15 residues.